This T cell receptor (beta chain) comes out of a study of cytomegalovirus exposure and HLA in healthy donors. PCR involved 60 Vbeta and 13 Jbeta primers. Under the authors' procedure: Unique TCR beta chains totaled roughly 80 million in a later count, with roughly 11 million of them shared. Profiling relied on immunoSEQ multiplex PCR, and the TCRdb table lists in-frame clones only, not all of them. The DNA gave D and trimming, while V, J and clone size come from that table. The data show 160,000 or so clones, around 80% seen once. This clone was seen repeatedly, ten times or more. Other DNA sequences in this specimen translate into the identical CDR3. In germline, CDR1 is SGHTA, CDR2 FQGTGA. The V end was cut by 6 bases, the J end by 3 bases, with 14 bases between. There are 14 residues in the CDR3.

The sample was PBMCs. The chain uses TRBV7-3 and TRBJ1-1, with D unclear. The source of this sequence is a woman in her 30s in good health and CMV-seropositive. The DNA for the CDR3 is TGTGCCAGCAGTCTCAGTCCCGGGGACACTGAAGCTTTCTTT. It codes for CASSLSPGDTEAFF.